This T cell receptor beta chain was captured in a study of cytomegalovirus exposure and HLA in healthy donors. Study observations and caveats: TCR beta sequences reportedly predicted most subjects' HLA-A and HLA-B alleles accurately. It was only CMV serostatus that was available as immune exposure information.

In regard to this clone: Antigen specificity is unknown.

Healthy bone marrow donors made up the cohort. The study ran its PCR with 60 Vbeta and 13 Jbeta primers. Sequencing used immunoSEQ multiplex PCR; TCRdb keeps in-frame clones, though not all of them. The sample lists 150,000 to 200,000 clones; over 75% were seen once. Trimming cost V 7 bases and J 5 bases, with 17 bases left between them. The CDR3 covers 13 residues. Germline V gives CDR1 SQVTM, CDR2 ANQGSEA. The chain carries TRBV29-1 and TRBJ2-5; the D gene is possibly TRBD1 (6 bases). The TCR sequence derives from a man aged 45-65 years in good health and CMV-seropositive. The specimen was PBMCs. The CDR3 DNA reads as TGCAGCGGGGGGCGGGTTTTAAGGGAGACCCAGTACTTC. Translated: CSGGRVLRETQYF. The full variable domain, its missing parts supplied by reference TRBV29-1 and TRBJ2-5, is SAVISQKPSRDICQRGTSLTIQCQVDSQVTMMFWYRQQPGQSLTLIATANQGSEATYESGFVIDKFPISRPNLTFSTLTVSNMSPEDSSIYLCSGGRVLRETQYFGPGTRLLVL.